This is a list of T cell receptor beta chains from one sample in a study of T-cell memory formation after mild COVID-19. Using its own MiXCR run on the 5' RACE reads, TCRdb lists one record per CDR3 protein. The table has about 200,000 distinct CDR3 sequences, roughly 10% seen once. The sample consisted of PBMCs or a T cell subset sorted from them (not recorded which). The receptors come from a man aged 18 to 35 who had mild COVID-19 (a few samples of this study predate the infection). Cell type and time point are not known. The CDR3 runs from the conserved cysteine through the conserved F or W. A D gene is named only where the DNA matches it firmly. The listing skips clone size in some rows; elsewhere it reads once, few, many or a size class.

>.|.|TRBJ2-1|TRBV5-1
TGCGCCAGCAGCTTGTATGCGGGGCCTTCGTACAATGAGCAGTTCTTC
CASSLYAGPSYNEQFF
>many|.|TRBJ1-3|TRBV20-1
TGCAGTGCTCAGAGGCGAAGCTCTGGAAACACCATATATTTT
CSAQRRSSGNTIYF
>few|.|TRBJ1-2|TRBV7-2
TGTGCCAGCAGCCCCTTTCAGGAAGGGGGCTACACCTTC
CASSPFQEGGYTF
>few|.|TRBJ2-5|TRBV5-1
TGCGCCAGCAGCTTGGTGCCAGACGATGAGACCCAGTACTTC
CASSLVPDDETQYF
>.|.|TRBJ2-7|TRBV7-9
TGTGCCAGCAGCGCTATCCAGAGGTATGGGGAGCAGTACTTC
CASSAIQRYGEQYF
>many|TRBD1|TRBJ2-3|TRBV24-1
TGTGCCACCAGTGACCCAACGGACAGGGCTGGAGATACGCAGTATTTT
CATSDPTDRAGDTQYF
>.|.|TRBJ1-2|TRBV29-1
TGCAGCGTTGAAGATCAAGAGGTAGCTAACTATGGCTACACCTTC
CSVEDQEVANYGYTF
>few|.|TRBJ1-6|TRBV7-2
TGTGCCAGCAGCTTGGAGCATTCACCCCTCCACTTT
CASSLEHSPLHF
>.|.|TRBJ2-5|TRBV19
TGTGCCAGTAGTTACGTTCGTGGAGGGGCCGAGACCCAGTACTTC
CASSYVRGGAETQYF
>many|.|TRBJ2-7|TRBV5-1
TGCGCCAGCAGCTTAAGGTCCAGAACGGAAAGCTCCTACGAGCAGTACTTC
CASSLRSRTESSYEQYF
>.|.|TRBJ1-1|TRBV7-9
TGTGCCAGCAGCCCCCATATGGGGGGGAACACTGAAGCTTTCTTT
CASSPHMGGNTEAFF
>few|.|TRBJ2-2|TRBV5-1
TGCGCCAGCAGCTTCATCGGGGCCCCCGGGGCCGGGGAGCTGTTTTTT
CASSFIGAPGAGELFF
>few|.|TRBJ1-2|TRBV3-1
TGTGCCAGCAGCCAAGATTGGGCCTGGAGCTACACCTTC
CASSQDWAWSYTF
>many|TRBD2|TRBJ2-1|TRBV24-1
TGTGCCACCAGTGACCCCGGGACTAGCGAGTTCTTC
CATSDPGTSEFF
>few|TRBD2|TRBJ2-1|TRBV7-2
TGTGCCAGCAGCTCCCGACTAGCGTACAATGAGCAGTTCTTC
CASSSRLAYNEQFF
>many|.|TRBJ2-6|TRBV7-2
TGTGCCAGCACTTCTCATGGTGGGGCCAACGTCCTGACTTTC
CASTSHGGANVLTF
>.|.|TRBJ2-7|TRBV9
TGTGCCAGCAGGTGGGGTGAGCAGTACTTC
CASRWGEQYF
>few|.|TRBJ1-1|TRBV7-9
TGTGCCAGCAGCTTCCTACACGCGCCGGACACTGAAGCTTTCTTT
CASSFLHAPDTEAFF
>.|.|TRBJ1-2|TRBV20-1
TGCAGTGCTCCAAAGGACGGCAACTATGGCTACACCTTC
CSAPKDGNYGYTF
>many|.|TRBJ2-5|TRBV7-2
TGTGCCAGCAGCCGCGCCACCCAAGAGACCCAGTACTTC
CASSRATQETQYF
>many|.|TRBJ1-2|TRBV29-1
TGCAGCGTTGAAGATCGGACTACGTATGGCTACACCTTC
CSVEDRTTYGYTF
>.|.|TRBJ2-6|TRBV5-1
TGCGCCAGCAGTGGGACATTAAGCTCTGGGGCCAACGTCCTGACTTTC
CASSGTLSSGANVLTF
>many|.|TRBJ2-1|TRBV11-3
TGTGCCAGCAGCTTAGAGGGGGCTTACAATGAGCAGTTCTTC
CASSLEGAYNEQFF
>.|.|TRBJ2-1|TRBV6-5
TGTGCCAGCAGTTTCGGACATGAGCAGTTCTTC
CASSFGHEQFF
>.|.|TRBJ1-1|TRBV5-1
TGCGCCAGCCCCGCCAGGTTGGGGTCTGAAGCTTTCTTT
CASPARLGSEAFF
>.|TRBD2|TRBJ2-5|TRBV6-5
TGTGCCAGCAGTTACCACACTAGCGTGAGAGAGACCCAGTACTTC
CASSYHTSVRETQYF
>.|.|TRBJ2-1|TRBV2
TGTGCCAGCAGAGGCTATACGGATGAGCAGTTCTTC
CASRGYTDEQFF